These T cell receptor beta chains were read from a single sample in a study of T-cell reconstitution after alpha-beta-depleted transplantation in children. TCRdb independently ran MiXCR on the PCR reads; one entry per CDR3 protein. The sample includes 400,000 to 550,000 distinct CDR3 sequences, roughly 10% of them seen just once. The specimen was PBMCs, collected before TCRalphabeta/CD19-depleted stem cell transplant. All receptors come from a child under 10 years old with inherited bone marrow failure, due to receive a stem cell transplant. Both conserved end residues are part of each CDR3. The order of the fields is J gene, clone size, V gene, D gene, CDR3 DNA, CDR3 protein. A D gene is named only where the DNA matches it firmly. A clone size is listed for some rows: how often the clone was seen (once, few, many), or a class if it is expanded.

>TRBJ2-5|many|TRBV10-3|NA
TGTGCCATCGCAGACAAAGAGACCCAGTACTTC
CAIADKETQYF
>TRBJ2-1|few|TRBV5-6|TRBD2
TGTGCCAGCAGCTTGGAACGAGGACTAGCGGGAGGGGAGTCCTACAATGAGCAGTTCTTC
CASSLERGLAGGESYNEQFF
>TRBJ2-5|many|TRBV4-3|TRBD1
TGCGCCAGCAGCACTCGACAGGGGGCCGAGACCCAGTACTTC
CASSTRQGAETQYF
>TRBJ2-3|many|TRBV4-3|TRBD1
TGCGCCAGCAGCCACTCCGGGACAGGGCTAATCAGCGCCACAGATACGCAGTATTTT
CASSHSGTGLISATDTQYF
>TRBJ2-1|many|TRBV27|TRBD2
TGTGCCAGCAGTTTAGCGGGAGGGCCCTACAATGAGCAGTTCTTC
CASSLAGGPYNEQFF
>TRBJ1-5|many|TRBV27|NA
TGTGCCAGCAGCCCAACGGGCAGGGCTGGAGGGACCCAGCATTTT
CASSPTGRAGGTQHF
>TRBJ2-3|many|TRBV7-6|TRBD2
TGTGCCAGCAGCGAGACTTTTAGCGGGAGTGCCCCAGATACGCAGTATTTT
CASSETFSGSAPDTQYF
>TRBJ2-7|many|TRBV3-1|NA
TGTGCCAGCAGCCAAATCGCAACGGAAAGGGGCTACGAGCAGTACTTC
CASSQIATERGYEQYF
>TRBJ2-7|many|TRBV27|TRBD2
TGTGCCAGCAGTTTAGTGGGAGGGGCCTACGAGCAGTACTTC
CASSLVGGAYEQYF
>TRBJ2-1|many|TRBV15|TRBD2
TGTGCCACCAGCAGAGATCTGGCCCTGGCTAGCGGGAGTGATGAGCAGTTCTTC
CATSRDLALASGSDEQFF
>TRBJ2-5|many|TRBV6-5|TRBD1
TGTGCCAGCAGCGTCAGGGACAGGGGCCAGACCCAGTACTTC
CASSVRDRGQTQYF
>TRBJ1-1|many|TRBV6-1|NA
TGTGCCAGCAGGCGCGGACGGCTGAACACTGAAGCTTTCTTT
CASRRGRLNTEAFF
>TRBJ1-4|NA|TRBV4-3|TRBD1
TGCGCCAGCAGCCAAAACAGGGGGGTTAAGACTAATGAAAAACTGTTTTTT
CASSQNRGVKTNEKLFF
>TRBJ1-1|NA|TRBV27|NA
TGTGCCAGCAGACATAAGTGGGACACTGAAGCTTTCTTT
CASRHKWDTEAFF
>TRBJ1-5|many|TRBV12-3/TRBV12-4|NA
TGTGCCAGCAGCCCCCCTGGAGTACTGGTTCAGCCCCAGCATTTT
CASSPPGVLVQPQHF
>TRBJ2-1|many|TRBV4-3|TRBD2
TGCGCCAGCAGCCTTGGACTAGCGGGAGGCCCTTCCTCCTACAATGAGCAGTTCTTC
CASSLGLAGGPSSYNEQFF
>TRBJ1-2|many|TRBV27|NA
TGTGCCAGCAGAACCTTGGGGGGTAACTATGGCTACACCTTC
CASRTLGGNYGYTF
>TRBJ2-1|NA|TRBV30|TRBD2
TGTGCCTGGAGTGTAGGACTAGAAGACAATGAGCAGTTCTTC
CAWSVGLEDNEQFF
>TRBJ2-3|many|TRBV6-5|NA
TGTGCCAGCAGTTGGGTAGGGAGAAGTACAGATACGCAGTATTTT
CASSWVGRSTDTQYF
>TRBJ1-5|many|TRBV20-1|NA
TGCAGTGCTAGAGACGCGGTCGAAATACAAAGCAATCAGCCCCAGCATTTT
CSARDAVEIQSNQPQHF
>TRBJ2-7|few|TRBV7-2|TRBD1
TGTGCCAGCAGCTTAGATGCCCAGGGGGCGAGCGGGCAGTACTTC
CASSLDAQGASGQYF
>TRBJ1-2|many|TRBV29-1|TRBD1
TGCAGCGTTGAAGGGCAGGGGGCCGGGGCCTACACCTTC
CSVEGQGAGAYTF
>TRBJ1-1|NA|TRBV5-1|TRBD1
TGCGCCAGCAGCCAAGGACAGGGGGGGCCTGAAGCTTTCTTT
CASSQGQGGPEAFF
>TRBJ1-1|many|TRBV7-2|TRBD1
TGTGCCAGCAGCTGGACAGGGTACACTGAAGCTTTCTTT
CASSWTGYTEAFF
>TRBJ1-1|many|TRBV5-1|TRBD1
TGCGCCAGCAGCCAGGGACAGGGGGAAGCTTTCTTT
CASSQGQGEAFF
>TRBJ2-3|once|TRBV29-1|TRBD2
TGCAGCGCACCCTTCTTTGGACTAGCGGGAGGGCCGGGCGCCACAGATACGCAGTATTTT
CSAPFFGLAGGPGATDTQYF
>TRBJ2-4|NA|TRBV5-4|NA
TGTGCCAGCAGCTTGAAGGGATGGAACATTCAGTACTTC
CASSLKGWNIQYF
>TRBJ2-1|NA|TRBV5-5|TRBD2
TGTGCCAGCATCCCGGGACTAGCCATGTCCAATGAGCAGTTCTTC
CASIPGLAMSNEQFF
>TRBJ2-4|many|TRBV4-1|TRBD2
TGCGCCAGCAGCCAGACCGGGGGGAGCGGAGCCAAAAACATTCAGTACTTC
CASSQTGGSGAKNIQYF
>TRBJ1-4|NA|TRBV19|TRBD1
TGTGCCAGTAAGGACAGGGGAAGCGATGAAAAACTGTTTTTT
CASKDRGSDEKLFF
>TRBJ2-1|many|TRBV18|TRBD2
TGTGCCAGCTCACCCTATGAAAGCGGGAGCGCCAGTGAGCAGTTCTTC
CASSPYESGSASEQFF
>TRBJ2-7|few|TRBV29-1|TRBD2
TGCAGCGTCGCTCAGGGACTAGCGGGAGTTGGCCACGAGCAGTACTTC
CSVAQGLAGVGHEQYF
>TRBJ2-3|many|TRBV28|TRBD1
TGTGCGAGCAGGGGGACGCAGGGGACCACAGATACGCAGTATTTT
CASRGTQGTTDTQYF
>TRBJ1-3|many|TRBV30|NA
TGTGCCTGGGCTCTCACTAGAAACACCATATATTTT
CAWALTRNTIYF
>TRBJ2-1|many|TRBV11-2|NA
TGTGCCAGCAGCCCACCTCCCCCCTCCAATGAGCAGTTCTTC
CASSPPPPSNEQFF
>TRBJ2-5|many|TRBV7-9|NA
TGTGCCAGCAGCTTAGAAGGAGGGTGGGAGACCCAGTACTTC
CASSLEGGWETQYF
>TRBJ2-1|many|TRBV4-3|NA
TGCGCCAGCAGCCAAGTTAGCGGAGCTATCAATGAGCAGTTCTTC
CASSQVSGAINEQFF
>TRBJ1-5|many|TRBV19|NA
TGTGCCAGTACGGGGAAACTCTGGGACCCCCAGCATTTT
CASTGKLWDPQHF
>TRBJ1-1|many|TRBV10-3|NA
TGTGCCATCAGTGAGACCTACGGCACGTTTGAAGCTTTCTTT
CAISETYGTFEAFF
>TRBJ2-7|many|TRBV15|TRBD1
TGTGCCACCAGCAGAGACCCGACAGGGCCATACTACGAGCAGTACTTC
CATSRDPTGPYYEQYF
>TRBJ2-2|few|TRBV7-9|TRBD2
TGTGCCAGCAGCTTCATGACTAGCGCTGCCGGGGAGCTGTTTTTT
CASSFMTSAAGELFF
>TRBJ2-7|many|TRBV5-5|NA
TGTGCCAGCAGCTTGGCGGGACACCTATTCTACGAGCAGTACTTC
CASSLAGHLFYEQYF
>TRBJ1-4|many|TRBV9|NA
TGTGCCAGCAGGGCGGCTGATAAGGCAACTAATGAAAAACTGTTTTTT
CASRAADKATNEKLFF
>TRBJ2-7|many|TRBV12-3/TRBV12-4|NA
TGTGCCAGCAGTCCTCGGGACCCGCCCTACGAGCAGTACTTC
CASSPRDPPYEQYF
>TRBJ2-5|many|TRBV29-1|NA
TGCAGCGTTGAGAGGCCGGGGATCCAGGGAAGGGCCCAGTACTTC
CSVERPGIQGRAQYF
>TRBJ1-2|few|TRBV20-1|TRBD1
TGCAGTGCCCTGGACAGGGAATGGTACTATGGCTACACCTTC
CSALDREWYYGYTF
>TRBJ2-7|many|TRBV15|NA
TGTGCCACCAGCAGAGATCGGCTCCTAGCCTACGAGCAGTACTTC
CATSRDRLLAYEQYF
>TRBJ2-1|many|TRBV5-1|TRBD1
TGCGCCAGCAGCCTGAGGGGGGACAGGCCTCACAATGAGCAGTTCTTC
CASSLRGDRPHNEQFF
>TRBJ2-1|many|TRBV20-1|TRBD2
TGCAGTGCTAGTTCTAGCGGGAGCTCCTACAATGAGCAGTTCTTC
CSASSSGSSYNEQFF
>TRBJ2-7|many|TRBV4-3|NA
TGCGCCAGCAGCCAACAGCGGGACACCTACTACGAGCAGTACTTC
CASSQQRDTYYEQYF
>TRBJ2-7|NA|TRBV6-5|NA
TGTGCCAGCAGTTACGATACGAGAGCCAATGCCTACGAGCAGTACTTC
CASSYDTRANAYEQYF
>TRBJ2-1|many|TRBV7-9|TRBD2
TGTGCCAGCAGCTTAATCCTAGCGGGTGCCTACAATGAGCAGTTCTTC
CASSLILAGAYNEQFF
>TRBJ2-3|many|TRBV5-1|NA
TGCGCCAGCAGCTCAGGGATTTATCGCACAGATACGCAGTATTTT
CASSSGIYRTDTQYF
>TRBJ2-1|few|TRBV30|NA
TGTGCCTGGAGTGAGGGCAATGAGCAGTTCTTC
CAWSEGNEQFF
>TRBJ2-1|many|TRBV20-1|TRBD2
TGCAGTGCTAAAAGACTAGCGGGAGGTATCAATGAGCAGTTCTTC
CSAKRLAGGINEQFF
>TRBJ2-7|many|TRBV7-2|TRBD2
TGTGCCAGCAGCCCTGGACTAGCGCTCTCCTACGAGCAGTACTTC
CASSPGLALSYEQYF
>TRBJ2-7|NA|TRBV10-3|TRBD2
TGTGCCATCAGTGAGTCGAGGACTCCAGCGGGGGTGGGAGAGCAGTACTTC
CAISESRTPAGVGEQYF